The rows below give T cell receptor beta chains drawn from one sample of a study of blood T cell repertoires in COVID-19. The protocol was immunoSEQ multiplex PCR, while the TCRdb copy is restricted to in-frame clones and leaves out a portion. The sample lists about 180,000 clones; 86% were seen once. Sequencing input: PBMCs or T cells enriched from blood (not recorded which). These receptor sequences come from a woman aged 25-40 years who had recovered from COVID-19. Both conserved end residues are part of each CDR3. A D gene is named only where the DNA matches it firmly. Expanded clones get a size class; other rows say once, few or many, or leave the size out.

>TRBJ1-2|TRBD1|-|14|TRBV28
TGTGCCAGCAGCCCTACAGGGGCAGGAAATGGCTACACCTTC
CASSPTGAGNGYTF
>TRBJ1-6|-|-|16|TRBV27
TGTGCCAGCAGAGGCAGGGGAAGCTCCTATAATTCACCCCTCCACTTT
CASRGRGSSYNSPLHF
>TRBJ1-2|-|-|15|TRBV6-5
TGTGCCAGCAGTTATGAGGATGGACAGAGAAGTGGCTACACCTTC
CASSYEDGQRSGYTF
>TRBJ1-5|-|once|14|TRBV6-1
TGTGCCAGCAGTGAAACCCAACGGGGTCAGCCCCAGCATTTT
CASSETQRGQPQHF
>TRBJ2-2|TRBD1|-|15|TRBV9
TGTGCCAGCCGCCCGGGACAGGGGTTTCCCGGGGAGCTGTTTTTT
CASRPGQGFPGELFF
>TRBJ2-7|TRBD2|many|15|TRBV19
TGTGCCAGTAGTATGTCTAGCGGGAGATCGGGAGAGCAGTACTTC
CASSMSSGRSGEQYF
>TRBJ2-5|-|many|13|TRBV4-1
TGCGCCAGCAGCCAATCGAATGAGGAGACCCAGTACTTC
CASSQSNEETQYF
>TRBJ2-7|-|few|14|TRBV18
TGTGCCAGCTCACCCGAAAACAGGGCCAACGAGCAGTACTTC
CASSPENRANEQYF
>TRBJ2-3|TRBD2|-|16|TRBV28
TGTGCCAGCAGTTTATGGTCTAGCGGGAGTAATGGTACGCAGTATTTT
CASSLWSSGSNGTQYF
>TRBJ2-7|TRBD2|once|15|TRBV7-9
TGTGCCAGCAGCGGGGAGCGGGAGCGGCCCTACGAGCAGTACTTC
CASSGERERPYEQYF
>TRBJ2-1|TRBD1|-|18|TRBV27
TGTGCCAGCAGTCTGGGACAGGGGGGGACGCTGGACTACAATGAGCAGTTCTTC
CASSLGQGGTLDYNEQFF